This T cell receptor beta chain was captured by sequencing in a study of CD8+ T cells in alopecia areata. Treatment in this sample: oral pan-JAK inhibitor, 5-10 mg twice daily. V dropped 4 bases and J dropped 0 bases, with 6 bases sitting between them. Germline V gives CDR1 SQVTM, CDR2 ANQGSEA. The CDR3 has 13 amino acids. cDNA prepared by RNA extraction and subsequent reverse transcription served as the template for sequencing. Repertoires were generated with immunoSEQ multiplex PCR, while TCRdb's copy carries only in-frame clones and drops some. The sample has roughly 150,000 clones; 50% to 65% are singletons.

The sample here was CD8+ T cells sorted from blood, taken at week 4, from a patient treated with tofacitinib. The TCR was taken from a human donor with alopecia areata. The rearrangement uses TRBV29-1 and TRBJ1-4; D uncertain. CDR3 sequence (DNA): TGCAGCGTTGGAGGACCAACTAATGAAAAACTGTTTTTT. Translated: CSVGGPTNEKLFF.